The entry below gives a single T cell receptor beta chain sequence along with its context. Antigen: not known. This specimen belongs to a study of beta chain features in type 1 diabetes. About the study: Sorted cell examination encompassed roughly 98,000,000 cells across all samples. Study-wide points: Shortening that was moderate but significant affected the TCRB CDR3s of Type 1 diabetes patients in all four CD4+ subsets.

Reverse transcription of all isolated RNA meant that expressed TCRB transcripts were sequenced. Sequencing used immunoSEQ multiplex PCR; TCRdb keeps in-frame clones, though not all of them. In the table there are around 250,000 clones, roughly 21% of which are singletons. This CDR3 is 14 amino acids long. J lost 1 base, V lost 5 bases, and 3 bases had no gene match. CDR1 is SGHTA, CDR2 FQGNSA, per germline. The sequence derives from a woman between 35 and 50 years old with type 1 diabetes. The sample taken for sequencing was naive CD4+ T cells from blood. The V gene is TRBV7-2, the J gene TRBJ1-1; TRBD1 aligns across 8 bases. This CDR3 is CASSPTGANTEAFF. CDR3 bases: TGTGCCAGCAGCCCGACAGGGGCGAACACTGAAGCTTTCTTT.